This entry lists 30 T cell receptor beta chains sequenced from one sample in a study of cytomegalovirus exposure and HLA in healthy donors. 13 Jbeta primers and 60 Vbeta primers were used for the PCR. Measured with immunoSEQ multiplex PCR; TCRdb has only the in-frame clones, and not every one. Of some 190,000 clones detected, about 86% appear once; the ten largest clones hold approximately 0.31%. The specimen sequenced was PBMCs. The receptor source for this set is a woman in her 30s in good health and CMV-seronegative.

The chain combines TRBV7-3 with TRBJ2-2, with 7 bases identical to TRBD2. The V gene's germline CDR1 is SGHTA and CDR2 FQGTGA. The V segment lost 4 bases and the J segment 1 base; nucleotides outside the gene matches: 3. This CDR3 comprises 15 residues. DNA for the CDR3: TGTGCCAGCAGCTCACTAGCGCAGAACACCGGGGAGCTGTTTTTT. It specifies CASSSLAQNTGELFF.

This sequence joins TRBV28 and TRBJ2-7; TRBD1 might be the D (5 bases). Germline V gives CDR1 MDHEN, CDR2 SYDVKM. Trimming left V 8 bases short and J 3 bases short, with 11 bases between. This CDR3 has 12 amino acids. The chain's CDR3 is CASPTGFYEQYF. CDR3 DNA: TGTGCCAGCCCTACAGGATTCTACGAGCAGTACTTC.

This chain links TRBV7-9 with TRBJ2-5, with D perhaps TRBD1 (6 bases). This CDR3 is built from 14 residues. Germline V CDR1 and CDR2: SEHNR, FQNEAQ (reference sequence). Trimming took 6 bases from V and 5 from J, leaving 16 bases between them. Here the CDR3 DNA reads TGTGCCAGCAGAAGAGACAGGATGGGGGAGACCCAGTACTTC. It translates to CASRRDRMGETQYF. The whole variable domain, remainder taken from reference TRBV7-9 and TRBJ2-5, is DTGVSQNPRHKITKRGQNVTFRCDPISEHNRLYWYRQTLGQGPEFLTYFQNEAQLEKSRLLSDRFSAERPKGSFSTLEIQRTEQGDSAMYLCASRRDRMGETQYFGPGTRLLVL.

The rearrangement uses TRBV6-1 and TRBJ1-5, with a tentative D call TRBD1 (6 bases). The CDR3 is 14 residues long. Trimming cost V 6 bases and J 1 base, with 10 bases left between them. Germline V gene sequence: CDR1 MNHNS, CDR2 SASEGT. The CDR3 DNA reads as TGTGCCAGCAGCCCAACAGGGAGCAATCAGCCCCAGCATTTT. This gives the protein CASSPTGSNQPQHF.

This clone was seen a single time. This chain joins TRBV5-5 and TRBJ1-1; 8 nucleotides agree with TRBD1. The J segment lost 5 bases and the V segment lost 4 bases, leaving 7 bases of the junction unmatched. The germline V gene encodes CDR1 SGHKS and CDR2 YYEKEE (reference sequence). This CDR3 has 14 amino acids. The CDR3 spells CASSPGTGWTEAFF. As DNA, the CDR3 is TGTGCCAGCAGCCCCGGGACAGGTTGGACTGAAGCTTTCTTT.

This chain links TRBV11-1 with TRBJ2-1; 7 bases fit TRBD2. Germline lookup yields CDR1 SGHAT and CDR2 FQDESV (reference sequence). The ends lost 5 bases at V and 0 bases at J; junction bases unmatched: 7. There are 16 residues in the CDR3. CDR3 bases: TGTGCCAGCAGCACCCAGGGAGGGGTCTCCTACAATGAGCAGTTCTTC. This gives the protein CASSTQGGVSYNEQFF. The full variable domain, with the rest looked up from reference TRBV11-1 and TRBJ2-1, is EAEVAQSPRYKITEKSQAVAFWCDPISGHATLYWYRQILGQGPELLVQFQDESVVDDSQLPKDRFSAERLKGVDSTLKIQPAELGDSAMYLCASSTQGGVSYNEQFFGPGTRLTVL.

The chain joins TRBV9 to TRBJ2-1, with a possible D match to TRBD2 (6 bases). V lost 1 base to trimming and J lost 4 bases, with 15 bases between them. The CDR3 runs to 16 residues. Germline assignment: CDR1 SGDLS and CDR2 YYNGEE. The CDR3 is CASSVSGTRSYNEQFF. The CDR3 bases are TGTGCCAGCAGCGTATCCGGGACTCGTTCGTACAATGAGCAGTTCTTC. The variable domain in full, with the rest retrieved from reference TRBV9 and TRBJ2-1, is DSGVTQTPKHLITATGQRVTLRCSPRSGDLSVYWYQQSLDQGLQFLIQYYNGEERAKGNILERFSAQQFPDLHSELNLSSLELGDSALYFCASSVSGTRSYNEQFFGPGTRLTVL.

The chain carries TRBV10-3 and TRBJ2-7; D may be TRBD2 (5 bases). The CDR3 contains 13 residues. The V gene's germline CDR1 is ENHRY and CDR2 SYGVKD. The V gene lost 3 bases and the J gene lost 1 base, with 7 bases spanning the gap. CDR3 in amino acids: CAISDGRSYEQYF. In nucleotides, the CDR3 is TGTGCCATCAGTGATGGGAGATCCTACGAGCAGTACTTC.

The V gene is TRBV27, the J gene TRBJ2-5, with 8 bases lining up with TRBD1. The V gene's germline CDR1 is MNHEY and CDR2 SMNVEV (reference sequence). CDR3 length: 14 amino acids. Losses at the gene ends were 3 bases for V and 5 bases for J; bases not matched to a gene: 5. CDR3 DNA sequence: TGTGCCAGCAGTTTGTACAGGGGGGTTGAGACCCAGTACTTC. Translation gives CASSLYRGVETQYF.

The gene calls are TRBV12-5 and TRBJ2-5; 9 bases line up with TRBD2. V shed 5 bases, J shed 5 bases, and the junction held 15 bases outside the gene matches. Germline-derived CDR1 and CDR2 are LGHNT and FRNRAP. CDR3 length: 17 amino acids. The CDR3 region has the DNA TGTGCTAGTGGTGTCCCCGGACTAGCGCCATCCGTGGAGACCCAGTACTTC. Translated: CASGVPGLAPSVETQYF.

The count of this clone is one. This chain uses TRBV19 with TRBJ2-2; D uncertain. Trimming pared 3 bases from V and 4 bases from J, leaving 9 bases between. There are 14 residues in the CDR3. Germline CDR1 LNHDA, CDR2 SQIVND (reference sequence). The CDR3 DNA sequence: TGTGCCAGTAGTATCCAGGCCGGCACCGGGGAGCTGTTTTTT. Translation gives CASSIQAGTGELFF.

The V gene is TRBV2, the J gene TRBJ1-1; D perhaps matches TRBD1 (5 bases). V shed 5 bases and J shed 1 base, with 8 bases lying between them. In germline, CDR1 is SNHLY, CDR2 FYNNEI. The CDR3 runs 13 residues. The CDR3 DNA reads TGTGCCAGCAGTAGGACACAGAACACTGAAGCTTTCTTT. It is translated as CASSRTQNTEAFF.

For this clone: The junction shows a germline mismatch at one end, possibly a read error. This chain links TRBV28 with TRBJ2-4; D call uncertain. This CDR3 region has 11 residues. The V gene's germline CDR1 is MDHEN and CDR2 SYDVKM. The DNA for the CDR3 is TGTGCCAGCGGCGAACCCCTACAGCTTTTCTTC. It translates to CASGEPLQLFF.

This clone turned up a few times. The rearrangement joins TRBV13 to TRBJ2-3; TRBD2 agrees at 11 bases. The CDR3 contains 14 residues. From germline, CDR1 is PRHDT and CDR2 FYEKMQ (reference sequence). Trimming at V came to 5 bases and at J to 6 bases, leaving 4 bases not matched to a gene. Here the CDR3 DNA reads TGTGCCAGCAGCCTGTGGACTAGCGGGGATACGCAGTATTTT. It yields the protein CASSLWTSGDTQYF.

This chain joins TRBV5-1 and TRBJ2-1; 8 bases map to TRBD2. From germline, CDR1 is SGHRS and CDR2 YFSETQ. The CDR3 has 15 amino acids. V was pared by 0 bases and J by 4 bases, with 3 bases of the junction left unmatched. The CDR3 reads CASSLEAGGYNEQFF. CDR3 nucleotide sequence: TGCGCCAGCAGCTTGGAGGCGGGAGGTTACAATGAGCAGTTCTTC.

This chain uses TRBV11-1 with TRBJ2-3; 8 nucleotides agree with TRBD2. J was trimmed by 4 bases and V by 1 base; bases with no gene match: 7. The CDR3 is made up of 16 amino acids. Germline CDR1 reads SGHAT; CDR2 reads FQDESV (reference sequence). The CDR3 loop reads CASSLGSGSWADTQYF. The CDR3 DNA follows: TGTGCCAGCAGCTTAGGGAGCGGGAGTTGGGCAGATACGCAGTATTTT.

The J gene is TRBJ1-5, the V gene TRBV6-5; 7 bases agree with TRBD1. The CDR3 is 13 residues long. J lost 5 bases, V lost 5 bases, and 3 bases had no gene match. The germline CDR1 and CDR2 sequences are MNHEY and SVGAGI. As DNA, the CDR3 is TGTGCCAGCAGTAGACAGGGCCATCAGCCCCAGCATTTT. It translates to CASSRQGHQPQHF.

For the CDR3, the DNA is TGTGCCAGTACCGACAGACCCTATGGCTACACCTTC. Translation gives CASTDRPYGYTF. The chain employs TRBV19 and TRBJ1-2; a weak D match, TRBD1 (5 bases). The germline gives CDR1 LNHDA, CDR2 SQIVND (reference sequence). Trimming cost V 7 bases and J 4 bases, with 10 bases left between them. The CDR3 contains 12 residues.

The chain links TRBV7-8 to TRBJ1-2; TRBD1 aligns across 7 bases. Germline CDR1 reads SGHVS; CDR2 reads FQNEAQ. The CDR3 sequence is 12 residues long. Trimming at V came to 5 bases and at J to 7 bases, leaving 4 bases not matched to a gene. The CDR3 bases are TGTGCCAGCAGCCGGAACAGGGGTGGCTACACCTTC. It codes for CASSRNRGGYTF. Full variable domain (remainder filled in from reference TRBV7-8 and TRBJ1-2): GAGVSQSPRYKVAKRGQDVALRCDPISGHVSLFWYQQALGQGPEFLTYFQNEAQLDKSGLPSDRFFAERPEGSVSTLKIQRTQQEDSAVYLCASSRNRGGYTFGSGTRLTVV.

The rearrangement uses TRBV13 and TRBJ2-7; 10 bases are a match to TRBD1. V shed 5 bases and J 3 bases; nucleotides not matched to a gene: 13. The CDR3 loop spans 17 amino acids. CDR1 is PRHDT, CDR2 FYEKMQ, per germline (reference sequence). CDR3 protein: CASSPTRPGQGFYEQYF. CDR3 bases: TGTGCCAGCAGCCCTACGAGACCGGGACAGGGGTTCTACGAGCAGTACTTC.

The genes are TRBV2 and TRBJ2-1; D uncertain. The CDR3 length is 13 residues. Between the trimmed V and J ends, which lost 7 bases and 1 base, there was a span of 8 bases. The germline V gene has CDR1 SNHLY and CDR2 FYNNEI. As DNA, the CDR3 is TGTGCCAGCAAAGAGACTTCCTACAATGAGCAGTTCTTC. Amino acid sequence: CASKETSYNEQFF.

The chain is built from TRBV9 and TRBJ2-7; TRBD1 matches 8 bases. Unmatched junction bases numbered 3, after V lost 4 bases and J lost 6 bases. The CDR3 has 12 residues. CDR1 is SGDLS and CDR2 is YYNGEE in the germline V gene. The CDR3 DNA is TGTGCCAGCAGCTTACAGGGGGGCGAGCAGTACTTC. This translates into CASSLQGGEQYF.

This chain uses TRBV19 with TRBJ2-7; 10 bases agree with TRBD1. There are 15 residues in the CDR3. The germline CDR1 and CDR2 sequences are LNHDA and SQIVND (reference sequence). With V trimmed by 3 bases and J by 6 bases, 8 bases remained unmatched. The DNA for the CDR3 is TGTGCCAGTAGTATCTCCGGGACAGGGGTTACCGAGCAGTACTTC. Protein sequence: CASSISGTGVTEQYF.

The genes are TRBV6-5 and TRBJ1-2; TRBD1 aligns across 9 bases. This CDR3 is 14 amino acids long. Germline CDR1 MNHEY, CDR2 SVGAGI. Unmatched junction bases numbered 4, after V lost 0 bases and J lost 8 bases. The chain's CDR3 is CASSYSRTGDGYTF. The CDR3, as DNA: TGTGCCAGCAGTTACTCGCGGACAGGGGACGGCTACACCTTC.

This clone appeared once. The gene calls are TRBV28 and TRBJ2-3; TRBD2 might be the D (6 bases). The germline V and J ends were trimmed by 4 bases and 2 bases, with 13 bases remaining between them. Germline CDR1 is MDHEN and CDR2 is SYDVKM. The CDR3 has 15 amino acids. CDR3 protein: CASSSGGDSTDTQYF. The CDR3 region has the DNA TGTGCCAGCAGTTCGGGCGGGGATTCCACAGATACGCAGTATTTT.

The rearrangement uses TRBV5-6 and TRBJ1-4; D gene uncertain. Germline V gene data show CDR1 as SGHDT and CDR2 as YYEEEE. The V end was cut by 4 bases, the J end by 5 bases, with 18 bases between. The CDR3 consists of 16 residues. The CDR3 protein is CASSRGLFDGNEKLFF. For the CDR3, the DNA is TGTGCCAGCAGCCGAGGACTGTTTGACGGGAATGAAAAACTGTTTTTT.

V usage is TRBV5-1 and J usage is TRBJ2-2; 7 nucleotides match TRBD2. This CDR3 comprises 15 residues. The V gene end was trimmed by 4 bases and the J gene end by 7 bases; junction bases not matched to a gene: 10. Germline V lookup: CDR1 SGHRS, CDR2 YFSETQ. The CDR3 is CASSPGLQVGGELFF. As DNA, the CDR3 is TGCGCCAGCAGCCCGGGACTACAAGTAGGCGGGGAGCTGTTTTTT.

V gene TRBV7-8 combines with J gene TRBJ2-7, with D perhaps matching TRBD2 (5 bases). Germline V gene sequence: CDR1 SGHVS, CDR2 FQNEAQ. Trimming left V 5 bases short and J 0 bases short, with 11 bases between. The CDR3 totals 14 residues. The CDR3, as DNA: TGTGCCAGCAGCGCGGTTGGAGGCTCCTACGAGCAGTACTTC. Encoded protein: CASSAVGGSYEQYF.

The chain joins TRBV4-1 to TRBJ2-2; 8 bases fit TRBD1. The CDR3 is made up of 16 amino acids. Germline V gene sequence: CDR1 MGHRA, CDR2 YSYEKL. Unmatched junction bases numbered 8, after V lost 4 bases and J lost 4 bases. The CDR3: CASSRPGTGRTGELFF. CDR3 coding DNA: TGCGCCAGCAGCCGCCCCGGGACAGGTCGCACCGGGGAGCTGTTTTTT.

The V gene is TRBV7-3, the J gene TRBJ2-5; weak D call: TRBD2 (6 bases). This CDR3 is built from 14 residues. Germline CDR1 and CDR2: SGHTA and FQGTGA. V was shortened by 4 bases and J by 2 bases, with 11 bases between the two germline ends. The CDR3 loop is CASSSGTFQETQYF. Written as DNA, the CDR3 is TGTGCCAGCAGCTCCGGGACTTTTCAAGAGACCCAGTACTTC.